The sequence of this T cell receptor (beta chain) was determined in a study of blood T cells in healthy people across ages. Combining a sample-barcoded 5' primer with a J-beta primer mix, a second PCR ran for roughly 6 to 12 cycles. Each CDR3 protein gets one entry after TCRdb re-called the 5' RACE reads with MiXCR. The sample contains over 700,000 distinct CDR3 sequences, 50% to 65% of which appear only once. Germline V gene data show CDR1 as SGHDN and CDR2 as FVKESK. This CDR3 region has 15 residues. Trimming cost V 1 base and J 7 bases, with 16 bases left between them. The sequence was obtained from an elderly man in good health. Input material: blood. The rearrangement links TRBV14 to TRBJ1-2, with D unclear. In DNA form, the CDR3 reads TGTGCCAGCAGCCAAGTTCTACAAGGTCTGGGTGGCTACACCTTC. Translating gives CASSQVLQGLGGYTF.